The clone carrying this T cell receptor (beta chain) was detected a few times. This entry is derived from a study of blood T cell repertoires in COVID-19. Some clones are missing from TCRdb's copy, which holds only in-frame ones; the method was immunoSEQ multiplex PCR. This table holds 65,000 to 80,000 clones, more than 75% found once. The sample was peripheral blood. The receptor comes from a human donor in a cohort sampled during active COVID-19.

CDR3 sequence (DNA): TGTGCCACCAGTGGTCTAGACAGGGGGAATGAGCAGTTCTTC. It codes for CATSGLDRGNEQFF. The chain carries TRBV24-1 and TRBJ2-1, with 9 bases identical to TRBD1. Germline CDR1 and CDR2: KGHDR and SFDVKD. The CDR3 runs 14 residues. V lost 5 bases to trimming and J lost 7 bases; unmatched junction nucleotides: 5.